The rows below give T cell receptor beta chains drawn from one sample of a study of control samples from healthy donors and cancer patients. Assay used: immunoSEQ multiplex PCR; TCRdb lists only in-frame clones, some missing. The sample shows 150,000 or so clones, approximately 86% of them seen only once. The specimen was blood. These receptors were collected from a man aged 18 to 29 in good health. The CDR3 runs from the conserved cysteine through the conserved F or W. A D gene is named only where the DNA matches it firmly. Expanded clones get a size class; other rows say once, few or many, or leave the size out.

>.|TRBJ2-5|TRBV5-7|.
CASSSDQGGWETQYF
TGTGCCAGCAGCTCGGACCAGGGTGGTTGGGAGACCCAGTACTTC
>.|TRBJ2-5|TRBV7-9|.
CASSFRQAETQYF
TGTGCCAGCAGCTTTCGACAGGCAGAGACCCAGTACTTC
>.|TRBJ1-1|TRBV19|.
CASSNTDMNTEAFF
TGTGCCAGTAGTAATACAGACATGAACACTGAAGCTTTCTTT
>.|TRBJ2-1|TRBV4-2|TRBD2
CASSPFGSGGVNEQFF
TGTGCCAGCAGCCCGTTTGGAAGCGGGGGGGTGAATGAGCAGTTCTTC
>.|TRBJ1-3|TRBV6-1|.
CASSEVWQRSMTSSGNTIYF
TGTGCCAGCAGTGAGGTTTGGCAGCGCTCTATGACTTCCTCTGGAAACACCATATATTTT
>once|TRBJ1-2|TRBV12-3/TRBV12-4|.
CASTFGLGGYTF
TGTGCCAGCACTTTCGGACTGGGAGGCTACACCTTC
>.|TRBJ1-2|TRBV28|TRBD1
CASRATTGAGYGYTF
TGTGCCAGCAGAGCTACTACAGGGGCCGGCTATGGCTACACCTTC
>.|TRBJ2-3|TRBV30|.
CAWSAARDTDTWVGGRTDTQYF
TGTGCCTGGAGTGCCGCGAGGGACACAGACACGTGGGTGGGGGGGCGTACAGATACGCAGTATTTT
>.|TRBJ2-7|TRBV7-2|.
CASSLGVGEQYF
TGTGCCAGCAGCTTAGGGGTGGGCGAGCAGTACTTC
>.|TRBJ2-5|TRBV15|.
CATSRDIPPRVETQYF
TGTGCCACCAGCAGAGATATCCCCCCTCGAGTGGAGACCCAGTACTTC
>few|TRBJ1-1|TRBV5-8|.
CASSGTTVEAFF
TGTGCCAGCAGCGGGACCACAGTTGAAGCTTTCTTT
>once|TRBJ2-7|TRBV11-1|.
CASSLGDIYEQYF
TGTGCCAGCAGCTTAGGGGACATCTACGAGCAGTACTTC
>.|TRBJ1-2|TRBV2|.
CASSEITANYGYTF
TGTGCCAGCAGTGAAATAACAGCTAACTATGGCTACACCTTC
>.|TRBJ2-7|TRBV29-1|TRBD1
CSVKQGAGHEQYF
TGCAGCGTAAAACAGGGGGCGGGACACGAGCAGTACTTC
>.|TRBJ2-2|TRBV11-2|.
CASSLGGHTGELFF
TGTGCCAGCAGCTTAGGGGGCCACACCGGGGAGCTGTTTTTT
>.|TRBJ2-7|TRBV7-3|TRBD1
CASSLNRGGYEQYF
TGTGCCAGCAGCCTTAACAGGGGCGGCTACGAGCAGTACTTC
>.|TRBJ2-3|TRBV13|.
CASSSTMGPDTQYF
TGTGCCAGCAGCTCCACCATGGGCCCAGATACGCAGTATTTT
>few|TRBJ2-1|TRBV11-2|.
CASSLGAHNEQFF
TGTGCCAGCAGCCTCGGCGCTCACAATGAGCAGTTCTTC
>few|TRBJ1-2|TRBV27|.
CASSRLRYGYTF
TGTGCCAGCAGTAGATTACGCTATGGCTACACCTTC
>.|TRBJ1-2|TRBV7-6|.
CASSLAGGDTYGYTF
TGTGCCAGCAGCTTAGCTGGAGGGGATACCTATGGCTACACCTTC
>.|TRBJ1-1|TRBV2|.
CASSWTEAFF
TGTGCCAGCAGTTGGACTGAAGCTTTCTTT
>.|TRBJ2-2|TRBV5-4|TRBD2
CASSFRAGGVTGELFF
TGTGCCAGCAGCTTCCGAGCGGGGGGTGTTACCGGGGAGCTGTTTTTT
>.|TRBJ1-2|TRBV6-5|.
CASRRAISADYGYTF
TGTGCCAGCAGGAGGGCCATCTCGGCCGACTATGGCTACACCTTC
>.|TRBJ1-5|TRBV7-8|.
CASSLAAGINQPQHF
TGTGCCAGCAGCTTAGCGGCCGGTATCAATCAGCCCCAGCATTTT
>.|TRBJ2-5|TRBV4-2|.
CASSRWLGGKETQYF
TGTGCCAGCAGCCGCTGGTTAGGGGGAAAAGAGACCCAGTACTTC
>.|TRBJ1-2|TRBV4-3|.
CASSQGIQGIGYTF
TGCGCCAGCAGCCAAGGTATACAGGGAATAGGCTACACCTTC
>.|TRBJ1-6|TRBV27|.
CASSPSRGYNSPLHF
TGTGCCAGCAGTCCGAGCAGGGGTTATAATTCACCCCTCCACTTT
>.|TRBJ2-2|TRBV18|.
CASSRSRANTGELFF
TGTGCCAGCTCACGAAGCAGGGCGAACACCGGGGAGCTGTTTTTT
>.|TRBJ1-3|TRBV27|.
CASPFGRQSSGNTIYF
TGTGCCAGCCCCTTCGGGCGACAGAGCTCTGGAAACACCATATATTTT
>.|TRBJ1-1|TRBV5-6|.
CASTERPNTEAFF
TGTGCCAGCACCGAACGCCCCAACACTGAAGCTTTCTTT
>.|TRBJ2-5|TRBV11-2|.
CASSSVFETQYF
TGTGCCAGCAGCTCAGTTTTCGAGACCCAGTACTTC
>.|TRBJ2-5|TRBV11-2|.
CASRPSTQETQYF
TGTGCCAGCAGGCCTAGTACCCAAGAGACCCAGTACTTC
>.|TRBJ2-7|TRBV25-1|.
CASSESGWGEQYF
TGTGCCAGCAGTGAATCGGGATGGGGCGAGCAGTACTTC
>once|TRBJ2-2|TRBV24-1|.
CATSDSGLAVTTGELFF
TGTGCCACCAGTGATTCGGGTCTAGCTGTGACCACCGGGGAGCTGTTTTTT
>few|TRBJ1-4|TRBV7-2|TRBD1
CASSLGGAGGEKLFF
TGTGCCAGCAGCTTAGGAGGGGCAGGGGGTGAAAAACTGTTTTTT
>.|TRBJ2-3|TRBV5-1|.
CASRYEGRSTDTQYF
TGCGCCAGCAGGTACGAGGGCCGTAGCACAGATACGCAGTATTTT
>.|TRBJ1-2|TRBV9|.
CASSVEAFPHGYTF
TGTGCCAGCAGCGTAGAGGCCTTCCCGCATGGCTACACCTTC
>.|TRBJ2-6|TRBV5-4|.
CASSLGGSGANVLTF
TGTGCCAGCAGCTTGGGGGGCTCTGGGGCCAACGTCCTGACTTTC
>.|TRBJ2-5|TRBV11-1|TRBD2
CASSLGAGTKETQYF
TGTGCCAGCAGCTTGGGAGCGGGAACTAAAGAGACCCAGTACTTC
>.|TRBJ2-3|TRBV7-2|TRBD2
CASSLNSGGFTDTQYF
TGTGCCAGCAGCTTAAACTCGGGGGGATTCACAGATACGCAGTATTTT
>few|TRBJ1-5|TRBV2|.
CASTIQPSGQPQHF
TGTGCCAGCACGATACAGCCCTCGGGTCAGCCCCAGCATTTT
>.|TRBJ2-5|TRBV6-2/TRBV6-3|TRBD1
CASSKAGGAETQYF
TGTGCCAGCAGTAAGGCAGGGGGCGCGGAGACCCAGTACTTC
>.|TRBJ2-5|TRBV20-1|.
CSASLETAQETQYF
TGCAGTGCTAGTCTAGAAACCGCCCAAGAGACCCAGTACTTC
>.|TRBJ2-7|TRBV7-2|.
CASSAGPTGFYEQYF
TGTGCCAGCAGCGCGGGACCAACAGGATTTTACGAGCAGTACTTC
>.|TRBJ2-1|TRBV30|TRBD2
CAWSRGAGGVNEQFF
TGTGCCTGGAGTCGGGGAGCGGGGGGCGTAAATGAGCAGTTCTTC
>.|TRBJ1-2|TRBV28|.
CASSLFGVGYTF
TGTGCCAGCAGTTTATTTGGGGTGGGCTACACCTTC
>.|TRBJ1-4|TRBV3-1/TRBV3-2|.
CASSQDRNNEKLFF
TGTGCCAGCAGCCAAGACAGGAATAATGAAAAACTGTTTTTT
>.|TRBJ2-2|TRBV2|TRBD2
CASSGRGAGELFF
TGTGCCAGTTCTGGACGGGGGGCCGGGGAGCTGTTTTTT
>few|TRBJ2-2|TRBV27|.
CASSLGPNTGELFF
TGTGCCAGCAGTTTAGGACCTAACACCGGGGAGCTGTTTTTT
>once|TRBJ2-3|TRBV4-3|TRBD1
CASSQVLQGAGADTQYF
TGCGCCAGCAGCCAAGTTCTACAGGGGGCGGGTGCAGATACGCAGTATTTT
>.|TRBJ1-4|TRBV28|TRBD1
CASRGARGNEKLFF
TGTGCCAGCAGGGGGGCCAGGGGGAATGAAAAACTGTTTTTT
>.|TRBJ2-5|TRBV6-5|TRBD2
CASTTSGGAETQYF
TGTGCCAGCACCACTAGCGGGGGGGCAGAGACCCAGTACTTC